The subject of this entry is one T cell receptor (beta chain). The germline V gene has CDR1 SGHDT and CDR2 YYEEEE. Trimming took off 4 bases at V and 0 bases at J, with 20 bases between the two ends. This CDR3 has 17 residues. The data stem from a study of T cell repertoires and Cas9 in healthy adults. Overall study context: CD4 and CD8 compartments: SpCas9-reactive T cells profiled for potency, cytotoxicity, lineage.

Assay: immunoSEQ multiplex PCR; the TCRdb copy retains only in-frame clones and omits some. The sample records around 15,000 clones, about 89% being singletons. The sequence was obtained from a human donor in good health. This chain joins TRBV5-6 and TRBJ2-7; D may be TRBD1 (5 bases). The specimen sequenced was Tregs (CD4+, CD25+, CD127-, CD137-, CD154-) from PBMCs; culture status not recorded. In DNA, the CDR3 is TGTGCCAGCAGCCCTCGGACACATTTCGTGAGCTCCTACGAGCAGTACTTC. Protein product: CASSPRTHFVSSYEQYF.